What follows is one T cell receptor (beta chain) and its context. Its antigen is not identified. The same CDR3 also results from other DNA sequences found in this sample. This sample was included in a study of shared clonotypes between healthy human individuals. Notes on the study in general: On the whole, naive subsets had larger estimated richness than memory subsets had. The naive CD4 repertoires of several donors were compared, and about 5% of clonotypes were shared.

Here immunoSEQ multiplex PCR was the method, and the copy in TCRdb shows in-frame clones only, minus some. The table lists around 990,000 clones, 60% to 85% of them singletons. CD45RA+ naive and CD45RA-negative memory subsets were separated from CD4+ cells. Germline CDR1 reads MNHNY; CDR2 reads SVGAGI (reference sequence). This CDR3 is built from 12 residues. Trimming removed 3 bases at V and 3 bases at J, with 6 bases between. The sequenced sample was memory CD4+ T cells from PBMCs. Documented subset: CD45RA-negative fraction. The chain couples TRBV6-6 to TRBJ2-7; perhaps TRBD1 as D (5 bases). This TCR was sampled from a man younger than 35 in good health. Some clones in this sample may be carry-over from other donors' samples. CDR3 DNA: TGTGCCAGCAGTTATCAGGGCTACGAGCAGTACTTC. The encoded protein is CASSYQGYEQYF.